This TCR beta chain was identified during a study of cytotoxic CD8 clonotypes in ibrutinib-treated CLL. In the study overall: Per sample, productive templates averaged roughly 230,000 and productive rearrangements averaged 94,082.

In germline, CDR1 is SGHTA, CDR2 FQGNSA. This CDR3 has 15 residues. V trimming: 5 bases; J trimming: 2 bases; junction bases outside the gene matches: 4. Using immunoSEQ multiplex PCR, the repertoire was profiled, and TCRdb retains in-frame clones only, with some absent. The sample contains roughly 180,000 clones, roughly four fifths of which appear only once. This chain connects TRBV7-2 to TRBJ2-7; 12 bases are a match to TRBD1. This clonotype was sampled from a human donor with chronic lymphocytic leukemia. Sequencing used PBMCs, obtained after 24 months of ibrutinib treatment. The CDR3 DNA follows: TGTGCCAGCAGCCCCCGGGACAGGGGGCCCTACGAGCAGTACTTC. Its translation: CASSPRDRGPYEQYF.